The 19 T cell receptor beta chains given below trace back to one sample, sequenced in a study of CD8 T cells in Susac syndrome. Reverse transcription of about 0.5 to 1 ug RNA was carried out with random hexamers. One entry per CDR3 protein, called by TCRdb with MiXCR from the immunoSEQ multiplex PCR reads. The table lists 180,000 or so distinct CDR3 sequences, approximately 95% of them singletons, with more than 0.1% in the top ten. The source material was CD4+ T cells from PBMCs. The receptors were gathered from a human donor in good health.

The genes are TRBV29-1 and TRBJ2-1; 9 nucleotides agree with TRBD1. The CDR3 contains 13 residues. Trimming cost V 4 bases and J 9 bases; bases outside gene matches: 7. Germline lookup yields CDR1 SQVTM and CDR2 ANQGSEA. The CDR3 DNA follows: TGCAGCGTTGGCGTGGACAGGGGTGCTGAGCAGTTCTTC. It yields the protein CSVGVDRGAEQFF.

V gene TRBV15 combines with J gene TRBJ2-1, with TRBD1 matching over 7 bases. Germline trimming cut 0 bases from V and 2 bases from J; bases unmatched to any gene: 10. Germline CDR1 and CDR2: LNHNV and YYDKDF (reference sequence). The CDR3 totals 18 residues. The CDR3 bases are TGTGCCACCAGCAGAGATCGAATAACAGGGGACACCTACAATGAGCAGTTCTTC. This encodes CATSRDRITGDTYNEQFF.

This chain uses TRBV18 with TRBJ1-4; 7 nucleotides match TRBD1. V trimming: 4 bases; J trimming: 6 bases; junction bases outside the gene matches: 8. The length of the CDR3 is 15 residues. Germline assignment: CDR1 KGHSH and CDR2 LQKENI. The CDR3 region has the DNA TGTGCCAGCTCACTTCGGGACAGACTCGATGAAAAACTGTTTTTT. Protein product: CASSLRDRLDEKLFF.

The chain employs TRBV14 and TRBJ2-2, with TRBD1 as a possible D gene (6 bases). Germline V lookup: CDR1 SGHDN, CDR2 FVKESK. This CDR3 is built from 16 residues. V was pared by 1 base and J by 1 base, with 10 bases between. The CDR3 spells CASSQGSQGNTGELFF. In DNA, the CDR3 is TGTGCCAGCAGCCAAGGTTCACAGGGGAACACCGGGGAGCTGTTTTTT.

This chain joins TRBV6-5 and TRBJ1-1, with D possibly being TRBD1 (6 bases). Trimming cost V 2 bases and J 3 bases, with 10 bases left between them. This CDR3 has 14 amino acids. The germline CDR1 and CDR2 sequences are MNHEY and SVGAGI. The CDR3 bases are TGTGCCAGCAGTTACAGGGGGGTGGACACTGAAGCTTTCTTT. Amino acid sequence: CASSYRGVDTEAFF.

The chain links TRBV29-1 to TRBJ2-3, with a possible D match to TRBD1 (6 bases). The CDR3 consists of 14 residues. V lost 4 bases to trimming and J lost 0 bases, with 11 bases between them. Germline V gene data show CDR1 as SQVTM and CDR2 as ANQGSEA. CDR3 in amino acids: CSVGWGQSTDTQYF. The CDR3, as DNA: TGCAGCGTTGGTTGGGGGCAAAGCACAGATACGCAGTATTTT.

The gene calls are TRBV4-3 and TRBJ1-2, with a tentative D call TRBD1 (5 bases). This CDR3 region has 16 residues. V lost 4 bases and J 2 bases, leaving 17 bases between the germline ends. Germline V gene sequence: CDR1 LGHNA, CDR2 YSLEER. For the CDR3, the DNA is TGCGCCAGCAGCCGGTCCCTCCAGGGTGCCAACTATGGCTACACCTTC. Translation gives CASSRSLQGANYGYTF.

The chain carries TRBV19 and TRBJ1-5, with D hard to call. Germline CDR1 reads LNHDA; CDR2 reads SQIVND (reference sequence). Trimming removed 8 bases from V and 6 bases from J, with 11 bases in between. The CDR3 is 12 amino acids. CDR3 protein: CASGETPQPQHF. Here the CDR3 DNA reads TGTGCCAGTGGGGAGACCCCTCAGCCCCAGCATTTT.

The rearrangement uses TRBV6-5 and TRBJ2-1, with D tentatively TRBD2 (5 bases). The CDR3 has 13 amino acids. Germline V gene lookup returns CDR1 MNHEY and CDR2 SVGAGI. Trimming cost V 6 bases and J 9 bases, with 15 bases left between them. The CDR3 sequence: CASSPRNRGEQFF. CDR3 sequence (DNA): TGTGCCAGCAGCCCGAGGAATCGGGGTGAGCAGTTCTTC.

V is TRBV27 and J is TRBJ1-1; tentatively, D is TRBD1 (5 bases). V lost 6 bases, J lost 5 bases, and 16 bases lay in between. From germline, CDR1 is MNHEY and CDR2 SMNVEV (reference sequence). The CDR3 runs 14 residues. The CDR3 loop is CASSLGRKGTEAFF. In DNA, the CDR3 is TGTGCCAGCAGCCTGGGACGGAAAGGGACTGAAGCTTTCTTT.

The V gene is TRBV14, the J gene TRBJ2-5; D not certain. The V end lost 2 bases, the J end lost 3 bases, and 13 bases lay between the germline ends. Germline values: CDR1 SGHDN, CDR2 FVKESK. This CDR3 has 15 amino acids. The CDR3 DNA reads TGTGCCAGCAGCCAATTTTTGGACGGCGAAGAGACCCAGTACTTC. It codes for CASSQFLDGEETQYF.

CDR3 loop: CASSLARYGYTF. The CDR3, as DNA: TGTGCCAGCAGCTTAGCCAGATATGGCTACACCTTC. This chain joins TRBV7-2 and TRBJ1-2; D gene unclear. The V end lost 0 bases, the J end lost 5 bases, and 4 bases lay between the germline ends. Germline CDR1 and CDR2: SGHTA and FQGNSA. This CDR3 spans 12 amino acids.

The CDR3 sequence is CSVLTGGHEQYF. For the CDR3, the DNA is TGCAGCGTTCTGACAGGGGGCCACGAGCAGTACTTC. The gene calls are TRBV29-1 and TRBJ2-7; 10 nucleotides agree with TRBD1. CDR3 length: 12 amino acids. With 5 bases clipped from V and 5 bases from J, the junction kept 3 bases outside the gene matches. Germline V gene data show CDR1 as SQVTM and CDR2 as ANQGSEA.

CDR3 amino acids: CASSPGFSNQPQHF. The CDR3 bases are TGTGCCAGCAGCCCCGGGTTTAGCAATCAGCCCCAGCATTTT. This chain connects TRBV7-2 to TRBJ1-5, with D hard to call. The CDR3 totals 14 residues. V was shortened by 5 bases and J by 0 bases, with 8 bases between the two germline ends. The V gene's germline CDR1 is SGHTA and CDR2 FQGNSA.

V is TRBV12-3 or TRBV12-4 and J is TRBJ2-5, with D unresolved. V was cut by 8 bases and J by 1 base, with 11 bases left in between. The CDR3 has 13 amino acids. The CDR3 spells CASSLLVQETQYF. In nucleotides, the CDR3 is TGTGCCAGCTCTCTCCTGGTCCAAGAGACCCAGTACTTC.

J is TRBJ1-2 and V is TRBV19; D is ambiguous. The V and J ends lost 7 bases and 3 bases respectively, with 9 bases between them. The V gene's germline CDR1 is LNHDA and CDR2 SQIVND (reference sequence). This CDR3 is built from 12 residues. The CDR3 sequence is CASTDGYYGYTF. CDR3 nucleotide sequence: TGTGCCAGTACGGACGGATACTATGGCTACACCTTC.

The chain is built from TRBV5-1 and TRBJ2-5; no definite D call. Germline CDR1 and CDR2: SGHRS and YFSETQ. The CDR3 spans 14 residues. V dropped 4 bases and J dropped 5 bases, with 15 bases sitting between them. In DNA, the CDR3 is TGCGCCAGCAGCAGATACAACCCTGAGGAGACCCAGTACTTC. Translated, it gives CASSRYNPEETQYF. Filled out from reference TRBV5-1 and TRBJ2-5, the complete variable domain reads KAGVTQTPRYLIKTRGQQVTLSCSPISGHRSVSWYQQTPGQGLQFLFEYFSETQRNKGNFPGRFSGRQFSNSRSEMNVSTLELGDSALYLCASSRYNPEETQYFGPGTRLLVL.

In DNA form, the CDR3 reads TGCAGTGCTTCAAGGGCTACCGGGGAGCTGTTTTTT. Residues: CSASRATGELFF. This sequence joins TRBV20-1 and TRBJ2-2; D is ambiguous. The CDR3 has 12 residues. Germline V lookup: CDR1 DFQATT, CDR2 SNEGSKA (reference sequence). Trimming stripped 5 bases from V and 5 bases from J, with 9 bases between.

This clonotype was picked up one time. The V call is TRBV5-1, the J call TRBJ2-1, with D uncertain. The CDR3 runs 13 residues. The V end was cut by 4 bases, the J end by 7 bases, with 12 bases between. Per the germline V gene, CDR1 is SGHRS and CDR2 is YFSETQ. The CDR3 is CASSRVADNEQFF. CDR3 bases: TGCGCCAGCAGCCGGGTGGCGGATAATGAGCAGTTCTTC. The variable domain in full, completed from reference TRBV5-1 and TRBJ2-1, reads KAGVTQTPRYLIKTRGQQVTLSCSPISGHRSVSWYQQTPGQGLQFLFEYFSETQRNKGNFPGRFSGRQFSNSRSEMNVSTLELGDSALYLCASSRVADNEQFFGPGTRLTVL.